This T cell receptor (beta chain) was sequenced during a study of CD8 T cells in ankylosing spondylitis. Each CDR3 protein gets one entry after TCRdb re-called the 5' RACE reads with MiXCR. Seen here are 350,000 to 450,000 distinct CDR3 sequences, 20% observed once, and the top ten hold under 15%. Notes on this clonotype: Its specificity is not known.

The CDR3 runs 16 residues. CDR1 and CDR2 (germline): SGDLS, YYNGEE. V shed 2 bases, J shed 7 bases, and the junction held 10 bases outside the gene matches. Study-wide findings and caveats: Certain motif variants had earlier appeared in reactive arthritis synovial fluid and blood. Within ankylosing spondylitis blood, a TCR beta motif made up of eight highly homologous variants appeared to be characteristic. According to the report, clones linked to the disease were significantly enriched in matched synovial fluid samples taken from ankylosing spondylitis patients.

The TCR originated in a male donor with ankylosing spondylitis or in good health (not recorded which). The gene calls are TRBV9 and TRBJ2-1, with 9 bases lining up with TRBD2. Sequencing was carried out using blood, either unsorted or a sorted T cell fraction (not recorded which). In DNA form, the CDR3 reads TGTGCCAGCAGCGTGTTGGGGCGGGGGGGCATAAATGAGCAGTTCTTC. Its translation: CASSVLGRGGINEQFF.